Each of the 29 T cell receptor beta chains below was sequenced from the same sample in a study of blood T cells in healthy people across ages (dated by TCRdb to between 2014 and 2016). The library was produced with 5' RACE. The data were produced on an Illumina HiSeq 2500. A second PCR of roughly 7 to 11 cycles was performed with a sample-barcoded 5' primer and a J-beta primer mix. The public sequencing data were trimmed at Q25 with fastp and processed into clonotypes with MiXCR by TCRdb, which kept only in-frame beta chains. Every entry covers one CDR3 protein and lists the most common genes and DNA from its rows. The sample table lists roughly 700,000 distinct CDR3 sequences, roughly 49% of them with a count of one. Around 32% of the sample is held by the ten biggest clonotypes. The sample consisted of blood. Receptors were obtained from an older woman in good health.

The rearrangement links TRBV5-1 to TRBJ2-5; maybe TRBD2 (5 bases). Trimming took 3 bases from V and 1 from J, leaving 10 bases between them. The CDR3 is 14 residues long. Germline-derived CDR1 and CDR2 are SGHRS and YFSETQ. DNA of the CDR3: TGCGCCAGCAGCTCCCCGGACTTCCAAGAGACCCAGTACTTC. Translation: CASSSPDFQETQYF. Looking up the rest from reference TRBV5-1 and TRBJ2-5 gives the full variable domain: KAGVTQTPRYLIKTRGQQVTLSCSPISGHRSVSWYQQTPGQGLQFLFEYFSETQRNKGNFPGRFSGRQFSNSRSEMNVSTLELGDSALYLCASSSPDFQETQYFGPGTRLLVL.

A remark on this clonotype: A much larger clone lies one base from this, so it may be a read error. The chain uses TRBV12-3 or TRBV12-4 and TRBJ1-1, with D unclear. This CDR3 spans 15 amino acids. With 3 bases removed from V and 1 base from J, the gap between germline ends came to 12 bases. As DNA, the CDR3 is TGTGCCAGCAGTTTGGATCTTGAGCGGAACACTGAAGCTTTCTTT. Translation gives CASSLDLERNTEAFF.

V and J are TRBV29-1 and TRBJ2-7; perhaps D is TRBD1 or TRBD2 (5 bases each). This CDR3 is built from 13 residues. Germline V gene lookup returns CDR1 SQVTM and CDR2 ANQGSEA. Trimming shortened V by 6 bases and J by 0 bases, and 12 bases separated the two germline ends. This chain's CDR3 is CSVSGRVSYEQYF. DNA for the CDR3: TGCAGCGTCTCGGGACGGGTCTCCTACGAGCAGTACTTC.

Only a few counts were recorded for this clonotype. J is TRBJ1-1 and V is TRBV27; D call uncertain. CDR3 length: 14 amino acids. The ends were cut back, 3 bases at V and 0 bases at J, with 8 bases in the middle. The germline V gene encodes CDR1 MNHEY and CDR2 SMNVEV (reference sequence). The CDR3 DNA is TGTGCCAGCAGTTTGCGAGCTATGAACACTGAAGCTTTCTTT. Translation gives CASSLRAMNTEAFF.

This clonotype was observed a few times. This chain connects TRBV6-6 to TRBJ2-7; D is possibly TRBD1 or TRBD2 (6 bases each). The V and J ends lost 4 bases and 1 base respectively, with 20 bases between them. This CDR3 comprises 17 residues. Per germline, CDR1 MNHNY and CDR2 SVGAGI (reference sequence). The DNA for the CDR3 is TGTGCCAGCAGTTCCCCCGGAGGGGGAATCTTTTCCTACGAGCAGTACTTC. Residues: CASSSPGGGIFSYEQYF.

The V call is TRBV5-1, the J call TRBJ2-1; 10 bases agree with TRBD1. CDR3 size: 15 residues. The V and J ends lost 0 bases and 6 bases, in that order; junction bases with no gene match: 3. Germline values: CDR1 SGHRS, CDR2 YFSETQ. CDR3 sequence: CASSLAGTGVNEQFF. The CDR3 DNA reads TGCGCCAGCAGCTTGGCCGGGACAGGGGTCAATGAGCAGTTCTTC.

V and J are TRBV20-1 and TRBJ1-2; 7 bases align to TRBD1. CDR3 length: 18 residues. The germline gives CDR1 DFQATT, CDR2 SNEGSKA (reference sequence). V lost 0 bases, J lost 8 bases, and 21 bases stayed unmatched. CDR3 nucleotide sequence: TGCAGTGCTAGAGACCACCTACAATCGGACAGGAACAGCAGAGGCTACACCTTC. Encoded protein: CSARDHLQSDRNSRGYTF.

The CDR3 sequence is CASSFGSGFRDEQYF. CDR3 in DNA: TGTGCCAGCAGCTTTGGCTCAGGGTTTCGAGACGAGCAGTACTTC. The chain couples TRBV11-2 to TRBJ2-7, with D possibly TRBD1 on 5 matching bases. The CDR3 runs 15 residues. The V and J ends lost 3 bases and 5 bases respectively, with 17 bases between them. Per germline, CDR1 SGHAT and CDR2 FQNNGV.

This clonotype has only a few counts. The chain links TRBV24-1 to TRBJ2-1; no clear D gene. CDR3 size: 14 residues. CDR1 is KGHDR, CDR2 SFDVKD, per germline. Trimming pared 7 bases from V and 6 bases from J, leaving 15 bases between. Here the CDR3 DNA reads TGTGCCACCAGAGGATCCGCTAGTGGCAATGAGCAGTTCTTC. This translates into CATRGSASGNEQFF.

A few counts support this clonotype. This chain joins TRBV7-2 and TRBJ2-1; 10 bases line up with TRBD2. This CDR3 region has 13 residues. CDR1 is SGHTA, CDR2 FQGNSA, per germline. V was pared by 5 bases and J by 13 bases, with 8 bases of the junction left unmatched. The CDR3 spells CASSKLAGWPQFF. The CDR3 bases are TGTGCCAGCAGCAAACTAGCGGGATGGCCACAGTTCTTC.

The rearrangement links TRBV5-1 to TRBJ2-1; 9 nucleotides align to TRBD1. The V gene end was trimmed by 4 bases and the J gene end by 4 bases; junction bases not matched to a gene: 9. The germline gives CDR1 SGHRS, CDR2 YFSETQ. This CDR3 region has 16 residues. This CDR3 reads CASSRGTGIGYNEQFF. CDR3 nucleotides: TGCGCCAGCAGCCGCGGGACAGGGATAGGGTACAATGAGCAGTTCTTC. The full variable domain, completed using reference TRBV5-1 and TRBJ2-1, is KAGVTQTPRYLIKTRGQQVTLSCSPISGHRSVSWYQQTPGQGLQFLFEYFSETQRNKGNFPGRFSGRQFSNSRSEMNVSTLELGDSALYLCASSRGTGIGYNEQFFGPGTRLTVL.

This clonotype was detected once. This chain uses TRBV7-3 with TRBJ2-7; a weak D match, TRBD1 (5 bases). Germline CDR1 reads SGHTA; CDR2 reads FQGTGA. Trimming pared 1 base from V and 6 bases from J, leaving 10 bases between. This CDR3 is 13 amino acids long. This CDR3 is CASSLRFGAEQYF. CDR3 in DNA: TGTGCCAGCAGCTTAAGGTTTGGGGCCGAGCAGTACTTC.

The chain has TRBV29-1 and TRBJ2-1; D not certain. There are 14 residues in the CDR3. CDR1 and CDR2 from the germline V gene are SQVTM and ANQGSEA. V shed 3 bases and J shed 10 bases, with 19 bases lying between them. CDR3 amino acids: CSVDWATADVEQFF. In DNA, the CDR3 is TGCAGCGTTGACTGGGCTACGGCGGACGTGGAGCAGTTCTTC.

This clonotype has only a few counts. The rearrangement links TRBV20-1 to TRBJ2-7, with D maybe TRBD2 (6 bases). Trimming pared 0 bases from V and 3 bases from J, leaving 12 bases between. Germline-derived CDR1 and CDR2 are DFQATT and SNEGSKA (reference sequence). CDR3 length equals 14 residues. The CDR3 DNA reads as TGCAGTGCTAGAGACGAGGACTATAACTACGAGCAGTACTTC. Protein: CSARDEDYNYEQYF.

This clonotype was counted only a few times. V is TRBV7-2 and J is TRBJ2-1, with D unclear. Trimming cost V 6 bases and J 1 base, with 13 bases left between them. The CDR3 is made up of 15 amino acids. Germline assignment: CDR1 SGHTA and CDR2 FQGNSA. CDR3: CASSPDLWSYNEQFF. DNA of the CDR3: TGTGCCAGCAGTCCGGATCTGTGGTCCTACAATGAGCAGTTCTTC.

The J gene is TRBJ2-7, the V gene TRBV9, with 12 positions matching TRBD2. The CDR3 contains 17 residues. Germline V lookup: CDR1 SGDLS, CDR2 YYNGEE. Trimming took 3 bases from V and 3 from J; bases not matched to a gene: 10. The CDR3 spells CASSANPGLAGNYEQYF. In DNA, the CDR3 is TGTGCCAGCAGCGCCAACCCTGGACTAGCGGGAAACTACGAGCAGTACTTC.

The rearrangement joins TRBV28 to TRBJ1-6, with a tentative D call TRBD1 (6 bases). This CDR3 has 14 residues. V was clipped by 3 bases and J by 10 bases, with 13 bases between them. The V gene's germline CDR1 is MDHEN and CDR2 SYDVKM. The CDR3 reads CASSLLGTFSPLHF. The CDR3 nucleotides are TGTGCCAGCAGTTTGCTCGGGACATTCTCACCCCTCCACTTT.

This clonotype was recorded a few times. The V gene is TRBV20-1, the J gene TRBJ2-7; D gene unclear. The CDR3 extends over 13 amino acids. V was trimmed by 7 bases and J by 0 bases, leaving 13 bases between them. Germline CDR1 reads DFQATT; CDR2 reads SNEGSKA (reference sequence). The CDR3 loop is CSVSGHNSYEQYF. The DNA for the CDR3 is TGCAGTGTTTCCGGGCATAACTCCTACGAGCAGTACTTC.

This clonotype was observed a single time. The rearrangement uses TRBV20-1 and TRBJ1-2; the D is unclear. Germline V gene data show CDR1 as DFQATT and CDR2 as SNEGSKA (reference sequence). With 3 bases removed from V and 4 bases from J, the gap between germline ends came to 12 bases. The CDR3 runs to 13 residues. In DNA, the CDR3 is TGCAGTGCTAGCAAAACTGGGAGCTATGGCTACACCTTC. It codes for CSASKTGSYGYTF.

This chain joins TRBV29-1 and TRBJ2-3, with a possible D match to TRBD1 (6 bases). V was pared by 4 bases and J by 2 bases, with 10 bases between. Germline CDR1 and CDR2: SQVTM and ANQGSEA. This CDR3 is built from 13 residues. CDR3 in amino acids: CSVVDRPTDTQYF. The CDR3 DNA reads TGCAGCGTTGTGGACAGACCCACAGATACGCAGTATTTT.

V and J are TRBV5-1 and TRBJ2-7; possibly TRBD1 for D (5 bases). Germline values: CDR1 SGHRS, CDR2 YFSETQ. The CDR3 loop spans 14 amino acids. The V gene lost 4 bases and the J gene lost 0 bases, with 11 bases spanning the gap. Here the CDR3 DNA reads TGCGCCAGCAGCGTGGGGCAGCCCTCCTACGAGCAGTACTTC. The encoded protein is CASSVGQPSYEQYF. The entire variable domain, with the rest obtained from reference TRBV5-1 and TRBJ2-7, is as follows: KAGVTQTPRYLIKTRGQQVTLSCSPISGHRSVSWYQQTPGQGLQFLFEYFSETQRNKGNFPGRFSGRQFSNSRSEMNVSTLELGDSALYLCASSVGQPSYEQYFGPGTRLTVT.

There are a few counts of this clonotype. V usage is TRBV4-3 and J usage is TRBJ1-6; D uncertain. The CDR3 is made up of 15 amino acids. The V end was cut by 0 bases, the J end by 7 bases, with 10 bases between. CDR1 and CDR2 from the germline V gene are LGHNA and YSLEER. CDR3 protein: CASSQDPQANSPLHF. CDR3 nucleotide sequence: TGCGCCAGCAGCCAAGATCCGCAGGCGAATTCACCCCTCCACTTT.

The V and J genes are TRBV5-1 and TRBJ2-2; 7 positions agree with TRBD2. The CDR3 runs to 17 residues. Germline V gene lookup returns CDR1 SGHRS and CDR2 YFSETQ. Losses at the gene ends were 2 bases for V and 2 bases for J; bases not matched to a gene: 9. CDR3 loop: CASSFFPGTINTGELFF. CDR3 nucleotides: TGCGCCAGCAGCTTCTTTCCCGGGACTATTAACACCGGGGAGCTGTTTTTT.

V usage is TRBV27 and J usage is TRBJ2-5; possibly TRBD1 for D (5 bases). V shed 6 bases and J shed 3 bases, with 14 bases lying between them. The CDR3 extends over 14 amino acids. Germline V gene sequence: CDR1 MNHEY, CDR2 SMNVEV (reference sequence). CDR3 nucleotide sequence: TGTGCCAGCAGCAACAGGAGCGAGAAAGAGACCCAGTACTTC. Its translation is CASSNRSEKETQYF.

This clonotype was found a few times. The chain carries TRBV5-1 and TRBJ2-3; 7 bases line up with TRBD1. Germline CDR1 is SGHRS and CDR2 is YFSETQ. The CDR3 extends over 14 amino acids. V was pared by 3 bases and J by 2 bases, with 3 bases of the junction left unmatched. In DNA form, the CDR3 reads TGCGCCAGCAGCTCCGGGACAGCCACAGATACGCAGTATTTT. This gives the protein CASSSGTATDTQYF. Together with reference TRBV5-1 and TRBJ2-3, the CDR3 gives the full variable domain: KAGVTQTPRYLIKTRGQQVTLSCSPISGHRSVSWYQQTPGQGLQFLFEYFSETQRNKGNFPGRFSGRQFSNSRSEMNVSTLELGDSALYLCASSSGTATDTQYFGPGTRLTVL.

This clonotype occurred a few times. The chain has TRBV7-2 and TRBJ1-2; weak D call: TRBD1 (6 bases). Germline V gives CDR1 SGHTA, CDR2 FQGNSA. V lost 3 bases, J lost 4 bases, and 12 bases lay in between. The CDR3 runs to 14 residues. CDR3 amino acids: CASSLPTGSYGYTF. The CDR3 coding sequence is TGTGCCAGCAGCTTGCCAACAGGGTCCTATGGCTACACCTTC.

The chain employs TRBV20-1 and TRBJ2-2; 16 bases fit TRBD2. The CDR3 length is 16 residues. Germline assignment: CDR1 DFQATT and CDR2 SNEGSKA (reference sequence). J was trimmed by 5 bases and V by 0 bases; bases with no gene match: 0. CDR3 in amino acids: CSAREGLAGGTGELFF. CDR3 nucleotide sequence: TGCAGTGCTAGAGAGGGACTAGCGGGGGGGACCGGGGAGCTGTTTTTT.

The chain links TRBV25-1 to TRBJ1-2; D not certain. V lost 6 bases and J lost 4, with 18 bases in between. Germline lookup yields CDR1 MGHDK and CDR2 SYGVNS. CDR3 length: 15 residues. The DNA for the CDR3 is TGTGCCAGCAGCTTCGCTGCACCGGCGCTCTATGGCTACACCTTC. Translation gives CASSFAAPALYGYTF.

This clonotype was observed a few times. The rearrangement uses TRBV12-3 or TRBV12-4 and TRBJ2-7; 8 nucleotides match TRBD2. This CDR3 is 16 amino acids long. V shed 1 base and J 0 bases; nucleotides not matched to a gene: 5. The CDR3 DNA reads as TGTGCCAGCAGTTTAGGTAGCGGGACCCACTCCTACGAGCAGTACTTC. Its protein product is CASSLGSGTHSYEQYF.